This passage covers 16 T cell receptor beta chains from one sample sequenced in a study of beta chain features in type 1 diabetes. The study reverse transcribed the entire isolated RNA, so it sequenced expressed TCRB transcripts. Libraries were prepared by immunoSEQ multiplex PCR; TCRdb keeps only in-frame clonotypes and omits some of them. Of nearly 250,000 clones in the sample, 11% to 15% are singletons; the top ten hold around 0.025%. The material sequenced was naive CD4+ T cells from blood. Receptors were obtained from a middle-aged woman in good health.

In this sample, this clone turned up a few times. This CDR3 reads CASSGQGQETQYF. The DNA for the CDR3 is TGTGCCAGCAGTGGGCAGGGTCAAGAGACCCAGTACTTC. This chain uses TRBV2 with TRBJ2-5, with D possibly TRBD1 on 5 matching bases. The V end was cut by 4 bases, the J end by 2 bases, with 8 bases between. The CDR3 covers 13 residues. CDR1 is SNHLY and CDR2 is FYNNEI in the germline V gene.

The rearrangement uses TRBV4-3 and TRBJ1-2; the D is unclear. The CDR3 totals 16 residues. V dropped 0 bases and J dropped 3 bases, with 14 bases sitting between them. Germline assignment: CDR1 LGHNA and CDR2 YSLEER. DNA of the CDR3: TGCGCCAGCAGCCAAGACGGCATAGGGAGGGACTATGGCTACACCTTC. Residues: CASSQDGIGRDYGYTF.

In this sample, this clone turned up many times. This chain links TRBV4-1 with TRBJ1-4; possible D gene TRBD1, 5 bases. The V gene's germline CDR1 is MGHRA and CDR2 YSYEKL. The V and J ends lost 4 bases and 7 bases respectively, with 13 bases between them. CDR3 length equals 14 residues. CDR3 coding DNA: TGCGCCAGCAGCCCCATCGGGGGTAGTGAAAAACTGTTTTTT. It codes for CASSPIGGSEKLFF.

The genes are TRBV29-1 and TRBJ1-6, with D perhaps TRBD1 (6 bases). The CDR3 sequence is 13 residues long. Germline CDR1 is SQVTM and CDR2 is ANQGSEA. V was shortened by 6 bases and J by 3 bases, with 9 bases between the two germline ends. CDR3 sequence reads: CSVQGRYNSPLHF. CDR3 in DNA: TGCAGCGTACAGGGACGCTATAATTCACCCCTCCACTTT. Filled out from reference TRBV29-1 and TRBJ1-6, the complete variable domain reads SAVISQKPSRDICQRGTSLTIQCQVDSQVTMMFWYRQQPGQSLTLIATANQGSEATYESGFVIDKFPISRPNLTFSTLTVSNMSPEDSSIYLCSVQGRYNSPLHFGNGTRLTVT.

The DNA of the CDR3 is TGTGCCAGCAGCAATCTCACCCCCCAGGGGCAGCATTTT. Translation: CASSNLTPQGQHF. The chain couples TRBV21-1 to TRBJ1-5; TRBD1 was called by the table and not checked on the DNA. TRBV21-1 is tagged as a pseudogene. There are 13 residues in the CDR3.

The chain recombines TRBV2 with TRBJ2-5, with 10 bases fitting TRBD2. The CDR3 has 14 residues. CDR1 SNHLY and CDR2 FYNNEI come from the germline V gene. V was pared by 3 bases and J by 3 bases, with 1 base of the junction left unmatched. The DNA of the CDR3 is TGTGCCAGCAGTGATGGACTAGCGGAAGAGACCCAGTACTTC. Translation gives CASSDGLAEETQYF.

In DNA form, the CDR3 reads TGTGCCAGCAGCTCAGGACAGTCGCACTATGGCTACACCTTC. Amino acids: CASSSGQSHYGYTF. This chain joins TRBV7-2 and TRBJ1-2; perhaps TRBD1 as D (6 bases). This CDR3 has 14 amino acids. Germline CDR1 and CDR2: SGHTA and FQGNSA. V was trimmed by 4 bases and J by 3 bases, leaving 12 bases between them. Drawing the rest from reference TRBV7-2 and TRBJ1-2, the complete variable domain is GAGVSQSPSNKVTEKGKDVELRCDPISGHTALYWYRQSLGQGLEFLIYFQGNSAPDKSGLPSDRFSAERTGGSVSTLTIQRTQQEDSAVYLCASSSGQSHYGYTFGSGTRLTVV.

This clone was counted only a few times. The chain joins TRBV6-5 to TRBJ2-2; tentative D call: TRBD2 (6 bases). V was shortened by 4 bases and J by 6 bases, with 9 bases between the two germline ends. Per germline, CDR1 MNHEY and CDR2 SVGAGI. The CDR3 extends over 13 amino acids. CDR3 DNA: TGTGCCAGCAGTTTGACTAGTTCCGGGGAGCTGTTTTTT. As protein: CASSLTSSGELFF.

The chain recombines TRBV7-9 with TRBJ1-6, with 9 nucleotides matching TRBD1. Trimming cost V 5 bases and J 6 bases; bases outside gene matches: 5. The CDR3 has 15 amino acids. Germline V gene sequence: CDR1 SEHNR, CDR2 FQNEAQ (reference sequence). The CDR3 protein is CASSGQGMVNSPLHF. The CDR3 nucleotides are TGTGCCAGCAGCGGACAGGGGATGGTTAATTCACCCCTCCACTTT.

In its sample, this clone was seen a few times. This chain links TRBV5-1 with TRBJ2-1; 7 positions agree with TRBD1. Losses at the gene ends were 2 bases for V and 5 bases for J; bases not matched to a gene: 7. The CDR3 covers 15 residues. Germline assignment: CDR1 SGHRS and CDR2 YFSETQ. The CDR3 DNA is TGCGCCAGCAGCTTTGGTGACAGGGACAACAATGAGCAGTTCTTC. Translated, it gives CASSFGDRDNNEQFF.

J is TRBJ1-5 and V is TRBV18; D not certain. The V gene's germline CDR1 is KGHSH and CDR2 LQKENI. This CDR3 is built from 13 residues. Trimming removed 2 bases from V and 7 bases from J, with 9 bases in between. CDR3 bases: TGTGCCAGCTCACCAACCTACGAGCAGCCCCAGCATTTT. It translates to CASSPTYEQPQHF.

This chain connects TRBV7-2 to TRBJ1-2, with 8 bases matching TRBD1. V shed 5 bases, J shed 6 bases, and the junction held 5 bases outside the gene matches. The CDR3 has 13 residues. Germline lookup yields CDR1 SGHTA and CDR2 FQGNSA. CDR3 loop: CASSEDRGHGYTF. The CDR3 DNA follows: TGTGCCAGCAGCGAAGACAGGGGCCATGGCTACACCTTC. The entire variable domain, with the rest obtained from reference TRBV7-2 and TRBJ1-2, is as follows: GAGVSQSPSNKVTEKGKDVELRCDPISGHTALYWYRQSLGQGLEFLIYFQGNSAPDKSGLPSDRFSAERTGGSVSTLTIQRTQQEDSAVYLCASSEDRGHGYTFGSGTRLTVV.

This clone has more than one count but fewer than ten. The V gene is TRBV2, the J gene TRBJ2-3; 10 bases agree with TRBD2. The CDR3 contains 15 residues. J was trimmed by 4 bases and V by 4 bases; bases with no gene match: 5. The germline V gene has CDR1 SNHLY and CDR2 FYNNEI. This CDR3 is CASSGAGGPADTQYF. CDR3 bases: TGTGCCAGCAGTGGAGCGGGGGGGCCAGCAGATACGCAGTATTTT.

This clone occurred a few times. The rearrangement links TRBV5-1 to TRBJ2-2; TRBD2 is a possible D gene (6 bases). With 1 base removed from V and 0 bases from J, the gap between germline ends came to 13 bases. The CDR3 contains 17 residues. Germline V gene lookup returns CDR1 SGHRS and CDR2 YFSETQ. For the CDR3, the DNA is TGCGCCAGCAGCTTGCAGGAGGGGCTCCCGAACACCGGGGAGCTGTTTTTT. This codes for CASSLQEGLPNTGELFF. Full variable domain (remainder filled in from reference TRBV5-1 and TRBJ2-2): KAGVTQTPRYLIKTRGQQVTLSCSPISGHRSVSWYQQTPGQGLQFLFEYFSETQRNKGNFPGRFSGRQFSNSRSEMNVSTLELGDSALYLCASSLQEGLPNTGELFFGEGSRLTVL.

This clone was detected only a few times. The J gene is TRBJ2-1, the V gene TRBV7-9, with a tentative D call TRBD1 (6 bases). In germline, CDR1 is SEHNR, CDR2 FQNEAQ (reference sequence). V gave up 5 bases and J gave up 9 bases, with 17 bases separating them. The CDR3 sequence is 14 residues long. CDR3 in amino acids: CASSQGTTRGEQFF. Written as DNA, the CDR3 is TGTGCCAGCAGCCAGGGGACCACCCGGGGTGAGCAGTTCTTC.

This clone was seen a few times. The gene calls are TRBV28 and TRBJ1-4; D is undetermined. The CDR3 contains 15 residues. Germline CDR1 is MDHEN and CDR2 is SYDVKM. V shed 6 bases and J shed 4 bases, with 15 bases lying between them. In DNA form, the CDR3 reads TGTGCCAGCAGCCCAAGCGGGTCTCGTAATGAAAAACTGTTTTTT. It yields the protein CASSPSGSRNEKLFF.